This T cell receptor (beta chain) was obtained from a study of molecular identifiers for immune sequencing clone quantification. TCRdb independently ran MiXCR on the PCR reads; one entry per CDR3 protein. The repertoire holds 300,000 to 350,000 distinct CDR3 sequences, with about a fifth as singletons. This clonotype has at least ten counts. The antigen remains unidentified. Whole-study results and caveats: More than 99% of effector molecules, versus under 1% of naive-cell molecules, belonged to clones above 20 RNA copies. Sharing of a barcode by identical TCR molecules could cause highly expanded clone sizes to be underestimated.

This clonotype was obtained from a human donor in good health. Some libraries in this study had Jurkat cell RNA spiked in. The source material was naive CD8+ T cells from blood, with Jurkat cell RNA spiked in. This sample's subset: FACS-sorted CD8+CD4-CCR7+CD45RA+ naive T cells.

The CDR3 reads CASSELPGATEAFF. The CDR3 nucleotides are TGTGCCAGCAGCGAATTACCAGGGGCCACTGAAGCTTTCTTT. The V and J genes are TRBV9 and TRBJ1-1; D is possibly TRBD1 (6 bases). Trimming took 3 bases from V and 4 from J, leaving 13 bases between them. CDR3 length: 14 residues. Germline CDR1 reads SGDLS; CDR2 reads YYNGEE.